The text below deals with one TCR beta chain. The antigen remains undetermined. Germline CDR1 reads MNHEY; CDR2 reads SVGAGI. Between the trimmed V and J ends, which lost 7 bases and 4 bases, there was a span of 13 bases. The CDR3 covers 14 residues. The record originates from a study of shared clonotypes between healthy human individuals. Sequencing used immunoSEQ multiplex PCR; TCRdb keeps in-frame clones, though not all of them. The sample consists of approximately 2.4 million clones, around 95% of them appearing once. Notes on the study in general: Unshared clonotypes carried lower generation probabilities than those common to all four donors. Clonotype sharing among donors, it was expected, would be affected by sequencing depth.

The sequence was collected from a man younger than 35 in good health. The specimen sequenced was naive CD4+ T cells sorted from blood. Subset described: CD45RA+ positively selected. This chain links TRBV6-5 with TRBJ1-4; D might be TRBD1 (5 bases). The CDR3 loop is CASNKGRDNEKLFF. CDR3 bases: TGTGCCAGCAACAAGGGACGGGATAATGAAAAACTGTTTTTT.